The next 19 T cell receptor beta chains were all read from a single sample in a study of cytomegalovirus exposure and HLA in healthy donors listed by TCRdb under 2017. To prepare the library, the immunoSEQ multiplex PCR assay was applied. The multiplex PCR relied on a mix of 60 forward primers for TCR Vbeta segments and 13 reverse primers for TCR Jbeta segments. This is the immuneACCESS table as TCRdb keeps it, with only in-frame sequences that have V and J called. A part of the clones is gone; compared with another copy, unresolved V genes explain less than half, and the rest is unexplained. This sample comprises approximately 150,000 clones, approximately 81% of them detected only once. The ten largest clonotypes hold approximately 2.5% of the sample. The sample taken for sequencing was PBMCs. These receptor sequences come from a young man in good health and CMV-seropositive.

V and J are TRBV7-2 and TRBJ1-2; 11 bases match TRBD1. V lost 5 bases and J lost 4; bases outside the gene matches: 6. This CDR3 contains 15 residues. Germline CDR1 reads SGHTA; CDR2 reads FQGNSA. CDR3 amino acids: CASSPSGTGGYGYTF. DNA for the CDR3: TGTGCCAGCAGCCCCAGCGGGACAGGGGGCTATGGCTACACCTTC. The variable domain in full, with the rest retrieved from reference TRBV7-2 and TRBJ1-2, is GAGVSQSPSNKVTEKGKDVELRCDPISGHTALYWYRQSLGQGLEFLIYFQGNSAPDKSGLPSDRFSAERTGGSVSTLTIQRTQQEDSAVYLCASSPSGTGGYGYTFGSGTRLTVV.

V gene TRBV7-9 combines with J gene TRBJ2-1; D is perhaps TRBD1 (6 bases). This CDR3 is built from 17 residues. Germline CDR1 is SEHNR and CDR2 is FQNEAQ (reference sequence). Trimming removed 4 bases from V and 4 bases from J, with 20 bases in between. This chain's CDR3 is CASSSPGQITIYNEQFF. The CDR3 DNA follows: TGTGCCAGCAGCTCACCCGGACAGATCACTATTTACAATGAGCAGTTCTTC.

The chain carries TRBV2 and TRBJ2-2; D gene uncertain. Trimming shortened V by 3 bases and J by 5 bases, and 10 bases separated the two germline ends. CDR3 length equals 14 residues. Germline values: CDR1 SNHLY, CDR2 FYNNEI. In DNA, the CDR3 is TGTGCCAGCAGTGACCGACTCGGGACCGGGGAGCTGTTTTTT. Its translation: CASSDRLGTGELFF. The whole variable domain, remainder taken from reference TRBV2 and TRBJ2-2, is EPEVTQTPSHQVTQMGQEVILRCVPISNHLYFYWYRQILGQKVEFLVSFYNNEISEKSEIFDDQFSVERPDGSNFTLKIRSTKLEDSAMYFCASSDRLGTGELFFGEGSRLTVL.

This chain links TRBV9 with TRBJ2-2; 9 bases line up with TRBD2. Germline-derived CDR1 and CDR2 are SGDLS and YYNGEE. The CDR3 sequence is 18 residues long. Trimming removed 6 bases from V and 5 bases from J; junction bases left unmatched: 17. CDR3 in DNA: TGTGCCAGCACGGTCTTGGCGGGAGGGCCCTCGAGGACCGGGGAGCTGTTTTTT. This encodes CASTVLAGGPSRTGELFF. Supplemented by reference TRBV9 and TRBJ2-2, the full variable domain reads DSGVTQTPKHLITATGQRVTLRCSPRSGDLSVYWYQQSLDQGLQFLIQYYNGEERAKGNILERFSAQQFPDLHSELNLSSLELGDSALYFCASTVLAGGPSRTGELFFGEGSRLTVL.

DNA of the CDR3: TGCGCCAGCAGCCAAACACCGGGACTCCCGGGGAGGACAGATACGCAGTATTTT. It yields the protein CASSQTPGLPGRTDTQYF. The rearrangement links TRBV4-1 to TRBJ2-3; D might be TRBD2 (6 bases). The germline V gene encodes CDR1 MGHRA and CDR2 YSYEKL. Trimming removed 2 bases from V and 3 bases from J, with 21 bases in between. This CDR3 region has 18 residues.

This rearrangement joins TRBV7-3 to TRBJ1-2; perhaps TRBD1 as D (5 bases). The CDR3 is 17 amino acids. V lost 1 base and J 0 bases, leaving 15 bases between the germline ends. Germline V gene lookup returns CDR1 SGHTA and CDR2 FQGTGA. This chain's CDR3 is CASSLMATGSTNYGYTF. CDR3 coding DNA: TGTGCCAGCAGCTTAATGGCCACAGGATCGACTAACTATGGCTACACCTTC.

The rearrangement uses TRBV5-4 and TRBJ2-3; TRBD2 might be the D (6 bases). V lost 1 base and J lost 2, with 17 bases in between. Germline assignment: CDR1 SGHNT and CDR2 YYREEE (reference sequence). CDR3 length: 17 amino acids. CDR3 amino acids: CASSLNWRDGDTDTQYF. The CDR3 DNA reads TGTGCCAGCAGCTTGAACTGGCGGGACGGGGACACAGATACGCAGTATTTT.

The V and J genes are TRBV27 and TRBJ1-1; 9 bases line up with TRBD1. The CDR3 totals 17 residues. Looked up from germline, CDR1 is MNHEY and CDR2 is SMNVEV (reference sequence). With V trimmed by 3 bases and J by 1 base, 9 bases remained unmatched. The CDR3 loop reads CASSFGRGQGRNTEAFF. DNA of the CDR3: TGTGCCAGCAGTTTCGGTAGGGGACAGGGACGGAACACTGAAGCTTTCTTT.

This chain uses TRBV5-6 with TRBJ2-7, with D possibly TRBD1 on 6 matching bases. V lost 4 bases, J lost 3 bases, and 14 bases lay in between. From germline, CDR1 is SGHDT and CDR2 YYEEEE. The CDR3 spans 14 residues. The CDR3 DNA reads as TGTGCCAGCAGCGTACAGGGAGCAGGCTACGAGCAGTACTTC. Amino acids: CASSVQGAGYEQYF.

The chain couples TRBV5-1 to TRBJ2-3, with 7 bases identical to TRBD1. Trimming removed 4 bases from V and 2 bases from J; junction bases left unmatched: 4. Germline-derived CDR1 and CDR2 are SGHRS and YFSETQ. This CDR3 contains 14 residues. The CDR3 here is CASSHDRATDTQYF. The DNA of the CDR3 is TGCGCCAGCAGCCATGACAGGGCCACAGATACGCAGTATTTT.

This chain joins TRBV10-1 and TRBJ1-2, with 8 bases matching TRBD1. The CDR3 is 16 amino acids. The junction had 16 bases not matched to a gene; V was cut back by 10 bases and J by 3 bases. Per the germline V gene, CDR1 is WNHNN and CDR2 is SYGVQD (reference sequence). CDR3 region: CAIDRQGTVYDYGYTF. In DNA form, the CDR3 reads TGCGCCATCGACCGACAGGGGACGGTCTACGACTATGGCTACACCTTC.

This chain uses TRBV4-2 with TRBJ2-1, with TRBD2 identical over 16 bases. The CDR3 runs to 20 residues. The germline V gene has CDR1 LGHNA and CDR2 YNFKEQ. The J segment lost 4 bases and the V segment lost 5 bases, leaving 14 bases of the junction unmatched. The CDR3 region has the DNA TGTGCCAGCAGCGATTTGGCCGGGACTAGCGGGAGGGCCCTATACAATGAGCAGTTCTTC. Protein sequence: CASSDLAGTSGRALYNEQFF.

V and J are TRBV4-3 and TRBJ2-3; 8 positions match TRBD1. The V and J ends lost 6 bases and 0 bases, in that order; junction bases with no gene match: 5. CDR1 LGHNA and CDR2 YSLEER come from the germline V gene. The CDR3 consists of 15 residues. For the CDR3, the DNA is TGCGCCAGCAGACCGGACAGGGTGAGCACAGATACGCAGTATTTT. Encoded protein: CASRPDRVSTDTQYF.

The rearrangement joins TRBV2 to TRBJ1-1, with D perhaps TRBD1 (5 bases). The germline V gene has CDR1 SNHLY and CDR2 FYNNEI. This CDR3 comprises 12 residues. Trimming took 8 bases from V and 2 from J, leaving 9 bases between them. In nucleotides, the CDR3 is TGTGCCAGCGGGGGGGTAAACACTGAAGCTTTCTTT. Protein sequence: CASGGVNTEAFF.

The chain joins TRBV4-1 to TRBJ1-1; possible D gene TRBD1, 6 bases. The CDR3 is made up of 14 amino acids. V was shortened by 6 bases and J by 0 bases, with 11 bases between the two germline ends. Per germline, CDR1 MGHRA and CDR2 YSYEKL. The DNA for the CDR3 is TGCGCCAGCAGACCGACAGGAATGAACACTGAAGCTTTCTTT. It encodes CASRPTGMNTEAFF.

J is TRBJ1-1 and V is TRBV6-1, with TRBD1 matching 7 bases. Trimming cost V 5 bases and J 0 bases; bases outside gene matches: 3. Germline V gene sequence: CDR1 MNHNS, CDR2 SASEGT. The CDR3 is made up of 14 amino acids. In DNA form, the CDR3 reads TGTGCCAGCAGTAACAGGGGAGTGAACACTGAAGCTTTCTTT. This translates into CASSNRGVNTEAFF.

This chain connects TRBV4-3 to TRBJ1-5, with D perhaps matching TRBD1 (5 bases). The V and J ends lost 0 bases and 5 bases respectively, with 11 bases between them. This CDR3 is built from 15 residues. Germline V gene lookup returns CDR1 LGHNA and CDR2 YSLEER. The CDR3 reads CASSQDWQGDQPQHF. In DNA form, the CDR3 reads TGCGCCAGCAGCCAAGATTGGCAGGGCGATCAGCCCCAGCATTTT.

This chain connects TRBV6-5 to TRBJ2-7; 10 bases are a match to TRBD1. In germline, CDR1 is MNHEY, CDR2 SVGAGI. This CDR3 has 12 residues. J lost 6 bases, V lost 6 bases, and 2 bases had no gene match. The CDR3 here is CASSRTGGEQYV. CDR3 coding DNA: TGTGCCAGCAGCCGGACAGGGGGCGAGCAGTACGTC.

This rearrangement joins TRBV11-3 to TRBJ1-5; 7 bases are a match to TRBD1. The CDR3 sequence is 20 residues long. With 2 bases clipped from V and 2 bases from J, the junction kept 18 bases outside the gene matches. Germline V gene data show CDR1 as SGHNT and CDR2 as YENEEA. CDR3 amino acids: CASSLFARQGAAIGNQPQHF. CDR3 nucleotides: TGTGCCAGCAGCTTATTCGCTAGACAGGGCGCGGCGATAGGCAATCAGCCCCAGCATTTT.